One and the same sample provided the 19 T cell receptor beta chains below, sequenced in a study of CD8+ T cells in alopecia areata. Researchers sorted pooled cutaneous lymph node cells on the basis of CD4, CD8alpha, NKG2D, NKG2ACE and other markers. RNA extraction was followed by reverse transcription into cDNA, which acted as the sequencing template. Profiling relied on immunoSEQ multiplex PCR, and the TCRdb table lists in-frame clones only, not all of them. The table lists over 250,000 clones, with no singletons. The sequenced material came from CD4+ T cells sorted from a lymph node. These receptors came from a C3H/HeJ mouse with alopecia areata. MHC haplotype of the strain: H2-k.

A remark on this clone: Gene names are mouse gene names. The read stops 4 residues short of the end of the CDR3; the missing end is completed from the germline J gene. V gene TRBV5 combines with J gene TRBJ2-1, with 7 bases matching TRBD1. Unmatched junction bases numbered 3, after V lost 1 base and J lost 3 bases. This CDR3 has 15 residues. The germline CDR1 and CDR2 sequences are LGHNA and YNLKQL (reference sequence). The CDR3 loop reads CASSQGDRFYAEQFF. The DNA read from the CDR3 is TGTGCCAGCAGCCAAGGGGACAGATTCTATGCT.

In regard to this clone: Here the gene names and germline are mouse. The CDR3 end is not reached by the read, which stops 4 residues before it; the germline J gene fills it in. The chain carries TRBV5 and TRBJ2-1; a weak D match, TRBD1 (5 bases). With 4 bases removed from V and 3 bases from J, the gap between germline ends came to 10 bases. CDR3 length: 14 amino acids. Germline V gene sequence: CDR1 LGHNA, CDR2 YNLKQL (reference sequence). The CDR3 bases that were read are TGTGCCAGCAGCCCCGACAGAACCTATGCT. Amino acid sequence: CASSPDRTYA. The whole CDR3 sequence is CASSPDRTYAEQFF.

In the case of this clone: Germline and genes here are mouse. The CDR3 end is not reached by the read, which stops 4 residues before it; the germline J gene fills it in. Other nucleotide sequences from this sample produce the same CDR3. This sequence joins TRBV19 and TRBJ2-2; a weak D match, TRBD2 (6 bases). The CDR3 contains 14 residues. Germline lookup yields CDR1 FNHDT and CDR2 SITEND (reference sequence). V lost 1 base and J 3 bases, leaving 7 bases between the germline ends. CDR3 protein: CASSISGDTGQLYF. The CDR3 bases that were read are TGTGCCAGCAGTATATCTGGGGACACCGGG.

In its sample, this clone was seen many times. Gene names and germline match the mouse. The CDR3 end is not reached by the read, which stops 4 residues before it; the germline J gene fills it in. The chain couples TRBV14 to TRBJ2-7, with 7 bases matching TRBD1. The V gene's germline CDR1 is SGHDT and CDR2 FRDEAV. There are 13 residues in the CDR3. V lost 5 bases and J lost 0; bases outside the gene matches: 2. The DNA read from the CDR3 is TGTGCCAGCAGCAGGGGGAGCTCCTAT. Translating gives CASSRGSSY. The full CDR3 reads CASSRGSSYEQYF.

This clone was counted between two and nine times. Germline and genes here are mouse. The read ends 4 residues early relative to the CDR3; the germline J gene fills the gap. This chain connects TRBV13-1 to TRBJ2-7; 12 bases are a match to TRBD2. This CDR3 region has 16 residues. Germline V gene sequence: CDR1 NSHNY, CDR2 SYGAGN. The CDR3 protein is CASRDWTGGVVYEQYF. CDR3 DNA, as far as it was read: TGTGCCAGCAGGGATTGGACTGGGGGGGTCGTATAT.

As to this clone: Mouse gene names apply. The read finishes 4 residues shy of the CDR3 end, and the germline J gene is used to complete it. The chain links TRBV13-1 to TRBJ1-2, with 10 bases lining up with TRBD1. The CDR3 runs 13 residues. CDR1 is NSHNY and CDR2 is SYGAGN in the germline V gene. CDR3 in amino acids: CASRRQGASDYTF. The DNA read from the CDR3 is TGTGCCAGCAGGAGACAGGGGGCATCC.

A few counts support this clone. Gene names are the mouse ones. The observed sequence ends 4 residues before the CDR3 terminus, with the missing tail filled in from the germline J gene. The chain uses TRBV17 and TRBJ2-1; weak D call: TRBD2 (6 bases). V was trimmed by 6 bases and J by 0 bases, leaving 15 bases between them. The CDR3 extends over 16 amino acids. Germline CDR1 is MNHDT and CDR2 is YYDKIL. The CDR3 loop is CASSLGRGNNYAEQFF. The covered CDR3 bases are TGTGCTAGCAGCCTGGGGCGGGGGAATAACTATGCT.

Concerning this clone: Here the gene names and germline are mouse. From the germline J gene comes the end of the CDR3, since the read stops 4 residues before it. The same CDR3 is also encoded by other DNA sequences in this sample. The chain uses TRBV31 and TRBJ2-3; D call uncertain. The CDR3 spans 15 residues. V lost 0 bases and J lost 0, with 10 bases in between. Germline V CDR1 and CDR2: GKSSPN, SITVG. CDR3: CAWSLEGSSAETLYF. CDR3 bases read: TGTGCCTGGAGTCTAGAAGGGTCTAGTGCAGAA. The full variable domain, rest sourced from reference TRBV31 and TRBJ2-3, is AQTIHQWPVAEIKAVGSPLSLGCTIKGKSSPNLYWYWQATGGTLQQLFYSITVGQVESVVQLNLSASRPKDDQFILSTEKLLLSHSGFYLCAWSLEGSSAETLYFGSGTRLTVL.

This clone came up a few times. Gene labels here are mouse ones. The missing CDR3 end, 4 residues past where the read stops, is filled in from the germline J gene. V and J are TRBV24 and TRBJ2-1; TRBD2 agrees at 10 bases. The germline gives CDR1 KGHTA, CDR2 FRNEEI. The CDR3 runs to 15 residues. The V and J ends lost 5 bases and 1 base, in that order; junction bases with no gene match: 2. CDR3 residues: CASSSTGGNYAEQFF. The CDR3 DNA, read in part, is TGTGCCAGCAGTTCGACTGGGGGGAACTATGCT.

As for this clone: The genes and germline here are from mouse. The read falls 4 residues short of the CDR3 end, and the missing part is taken from the germline J gene. V and J are TRBV13-1 and TRBJ2-7; weak D call: TRBD2 (5 bases). CDR3 length equals 14 residues. The V and J ends lost 1 base and 0 bases respectively, with 8 bases between them. Germline CDR1 reads NSHNY; CDR2 reads SYGAGN. This CDR3 reads CASSDLWDSYEQYF. Incomplete CDR3 DNA: TGTGCCAGCAGTGATCTCTGGGACTCCTAT.

Notes on this clone: Genes and germline come from the mouse. The CDR3 spells CASGDLQNSDYTF. CDR3 DNA (partial): TGTGCCAGCGGTGATTTACAGAACTCC. The chain has TRBV13-2 and TRBJ1-2; no reliable D call. Read coverage stops 4 residues before the CDR3 terminus; the germline J gene supplies the remainder. Trimming removed 1 base at V and 2 bases at J, with 6 bases between. Germline V lookup: CDR1 NNHNN, CDR2 SYGAGS (reference sequence). The CDR3 is made up of 13 amino acids.

About this clone itself: Gene names and germline match the mouse. The read halts 4 residues ahead of the CDR3 end, with the missing end drawn from the germline J gene. The genes are TRBV19 and TRBJ2-1; TRBD1 matches at 9 bases. The ends lost 4 bases at V and 1 base at J; junction bases unmatched: 3. CDR3 size: 15 residues. The germline gives CDR1 FNHDT, CDR2 SITEND (reference sequence). CDR3 DNA, as far as it was read: TGTGCCAGCAGTTACGGGACAGGGAACTATGCT. Translated, it gives CASSYGTGNYA. The whole CDR3 sequence reads CASSYGTGNYAEQFF. The full variable domain, its missing parts supplied by reference TRBV19 and TRBJ2-1, is GGIITQTPKFLIGQEGQKLTLKCQQNFNHDTMYWYRQDSGKGLRLIYYSITENDLQKGDLSEGYDASREKKSSFSLTVTSAQKNEMAVFLCASSYGTGNYAEQFFGPGTRLTVL.

On this clone: Any gene name here is a mouse gene name. The read falls 4 residues short of the CDR3 end, and the missing part is taken from the germline J gene. The chain joins TRBV1 to TRBJ2-1; D might be TRBD1 (6 bases). Germline loops: CDR1 NSQYPW, CDR2 LRSPGD (reference sequence). CDR3 size: 14 residues. Trimming pared 1 base from V and 4 bases from J, leaving 8 bases between. The CDR3 reads CTCSAVQGYAEQFF. Partial CDR3 DNA: TGCACCTGCAGTGCAGTCCAGGGGTATGCT.

Regarding this clone: Mouse gene names and germline throughout. Sequencing ends 3 residues short of the CDR3 end; the germline J gene provides the rest. Other DNA sequences in this specimen translate into the identical CDR3. V and J are TRBV1 and TRBJ1-6; no definite D call. TRBJ1-6 is an ORF, with its function uncertain. CDR3 size: 15 residues. Per the germline V gene, CDR1 is NSQYPW and CDR2 is LRSPGD (reference sequence). V dropped 3 bases and J dropped 0 bases, with 6 bases sitting between them. The CDR3 loop is CTCSAQVSYNSPLYF. CDR3 DNA (partial): TGCACCTGCAGTGCTCAGGTTTCCTATAATTCGCCC.

This clone has only a few counts. Any gene name here is a mouse gene name. The CDR3 is cut off 4 residues early in the read; its end comes from the germline J gene. The rearrangement joins TRBV13-1 to TRBJ2-2; D gene unclear. CDR1 and CDR2 (germline): NSHNY, SYGAGN. The CDR3 spans 13 residues. The V and J ends lost 0 bases and 5 bases respectively, with 5 bases between them. CDR3 loop: CASSDALTGQLYF. CDR3 DNA, as far as it was read: TGTGCCAGCAGTGATGCTCTTACCGGG.

A word on this clone: Gene names are mouse gene names. Read coverage stops 4 residues before the CDR3 terminus; the germline J gene supplies the remainder. This CDR3 is also generated by other DNA sequences in the sample. The chain has TRBV5 and TRBJ2-5; 7 positions agree with TRBD2. The CDR3 consists of 13 residues. CDR1 LGHNA and CDR2 YNLKQL come from the germline V gene (reference sequence). The junction had 1 base not matched to a gene; V was cut back by 4 bases and J by 3 bases. The CDR3 loop reads CASSRGGQDTQYF. The covered CDR3 bases are TGTGCCAGCAGCCGGGGGGGACAAGAC.

A few counts support this clone. Gene names denote mouse genes. The read ends 3 residues early relative to the CDR3; the germline J gene fills the gap. The rearrangement joins TRBV19 to TRBJ1-6; 7 bases align to TRBD1. TRBJ1-6 is flagged as an ORF with uncertain function. With 6 bases clipped from V and 4 bases from J, the junction kept 4 bases outside the gene matches. Looked up from germline, CDR1 is FNHDT and CDR2 is SITEND (reference sequence). The CDR3 sequence is 14 residues long. The part of the CDR3 DNA that was read is TGTGCCAGCAACCGGGACAGATATAATTCGCCC. This translates into CASNRDRYNSP. The CDR3, in full, reads CASNRDRYNSPLYF.

This clone was counted between two and nine times. Genes here carry mouse names. Read data end 4 residues before the CDR3 end; the end is taken from the germline J gene. Other DNA sequences in the sample encode the same CDR3. The chain recombines TRBV13-1 with TRBJ1-2; unclear D gene. V gave up 3 bases and J gave up 0 bases, with 6 bases separating them. Germline CDR1 is NSHNY and CDR2 is SYGAGN. The CDR3 contains 13 residues. CDR3 DNA, as far as it was read: TGTGCCAGCAGTGCACAGTCAAACTCC. It translates to CASSAQSNS. The entire CDR3 is CASSAQSNSDYTF.

This clone was recorded a few times. Gene names follow the mouse nomenclature. The read falls 4 residues short of the CDR3 end, and the missing part is taken from the germline J gene. The rearrangement joins TRBV13-3 to TRBJ2-3; D may be TRBD1 (6 bases). Trimming took off 1 base at V and 3 bases at J, with 12 bases between the two ends. CDR1 is NNHDY, CDR2 SYVADS, per germline. The CDR3 is 15 residues long. This chain's CDR3 is CASSDPPGVAETLYF. Partial CDR3 DNA: TGTGCCAGCAGTGATCCCCCAGGGGTGGCAGAA.